The rows below give T cell receptor beta chains drawn from one sample of a study of blood T cells in healthy people across ages. TCRdb analysed the 5' RACE reads with MiXCR anew, one entry per CDR3 protein. This table has around 940,000 distinct CDR3 sequences, about 53% appearing once. Sequencing used blood. These receptors came from a woman in her sixties or seventies in good health. CDR3s include the opening cysteine and the closing phenylalanine or tryptophan. The D gene is left open where the match is weak. Some rows have no size entry. The others give once, few or many, or a class for an expanded clone.

TRBD2	NA	TRBV12-3/TRBV12-4	TRBJ2-3	CASSLRGSVLFPDTQYF	TGTGCCAGCAGTTTGCGGGGGTCGGTTCTCTTCCCAGATACGCAGTATTTT
NA	few	TRBV3-1	TRBJ2-5	CASSPQGLVQYF	TGTGCCAGCAGCCCACAGGGATTGGTGCAGTACTTC
NA	few	TRBV5-1	TRBJ1-2	CASSYSQGNYGYTF	TGCGCCAGCAGCTACTCACAGGGCAACTATGGCTACACCTTC
NA	few	TRBV20-1	TRBJ2-7	CSASIGAWSYEQYF	TGCAGTGCTAGTATTGGCGCCTGGTCCTACGAGCAGTACTTC
TRBD1	NA	TRBV25-1	TRBJ1-6	CASLQTGVNSPLHF	TGTGCCAGTCTGCAGACAGGGGTTAATTCACCCCTCCACTTT
TRBD2	NA	TRBV10-3	TRBJ2-5	CATGGAGVETQYF	TGTGCCACCGGAGGAGCGGGAGTAGAGACCCAGTACTTC
NA	NA	TRBV15	TRBJ2-6	CATSRGSPGANVLTF	TGTGCCACCAGCAGAGGCAGCCCTGGGGCCAACGTCCTGACTTTC
NA	NA	TRBV29-1	TRBJ2-7	CSVEAPTGNEQYF	TGCAGCGTTGAAGCCCCTACAGGGAACGAGCAGTACTTC
NA	NA	TRBV4-1	TRBJ2-7	CASSQEVSSLYEQYF	TGCGCCAGCAGCCAAGAAGTTTCCAGCCTCTACGAGCAGTACTTC
TRBD2	few	TRBV4-2	TRBJ2-3	CASSQVLLAAGGTDTQYF	TGTGCCAGCAGCCAAGTTCTTCTAGCGGCCGGTGGGACAGATACGCAGTATTTT
NA	NA	TRBV18	TRBJ2-7	CASSQDTTEQYF	TGTGCCAGCTCCCAAGACACCACCGAGCAGTACTTC
TRBD2	NA	TRBV20-1	TRBJ2-7	CSAGIPGTRRCEQYF	TGCAGTGCTGGAATCCCCGGGACTAGGCGTTGCGAGCAGTACTTC
NA	few	TRBV9	TRBJ2-5	CASSVGVGKNQETQYF	TGTGCCAGCAGCGTAGGGGTAGGGAAGAACCAAGAGACCCAGTACTTC
TRBD2	NA	TRBV12-3/TRBV12-4	TRBJ2-7	CASGRSTSGSHEQYF	TGTGCCAGCGGAAGATCGACTAGCGGGAGCCACGAGCAGTACTTC
TRBD2	once	TRBV2	TRBJ2-1	CASRPGLANHNEQFF	TGTGCCAGCAGACCGGGACTAGCGAACCACAATGAGCAGTTCTTC
TRBD2	few	TRBV6-4	TRBJ2-5	CASSDPLRTSGPQETQYF	TGTGCCAGCAGTGACCCACTTCGGACTAGCGGGCCACAAGAGACCCAGTACTTC
NA	NA	TRBV3-1	TRBJ2-1	CASSQDPGTGGSEQFF	TGTGCCAGCAGCCAAGACCCAGGGACGGGTGGTTCTGAGCAGTTCTTC
NA	NA	TRBV20-1	TRBJ2-3	CSAEGRDTQYF	TGCAGTGCCGAGGGAAGGGATACGCAGTATTTT
NA	NA	TRBV3-1	TRBJ1-2	CASSPTGKYGYTF	TGTGCCAGCAGCCCAACAGGGAAGTATGGCTACACCTTC
TRBD1	NA	TRBV10-3	TRBJ2-4	CAISGDRVAKNIQYF	TGTGCCATCAGTGGGGACAGAGTAGCCAAAAACATTCAGTACTTC
NA	NA	TRBV10-3	TRBJ1-1	CAISESWKNTEAFF	TGTGCCATCAGTGAGTCCTGGAAGAACACTGAAGCTTTCTTT
NA	few	TRBV24-1	TRBJ1-2	CATSDLLYGYTF	TGTGCCACCAGTGATTTGCTCTACGGCTACACCTTC
NA	many	TRBV5-1	TRBJ2-5	CASSLFDPQETQYF	TGCGCCAGCAGCTTGTTTGACCCCCAAGAGACCCAGTACTTC
TRBD1	few	TRBV3-1	TRBJ2-5	CASSRDRGIVETQYF	TGTGCCAGCAGCCGGGACAGGGGGATTGTTGAGACCCAGTACTTC
TRBD2	NA	TRBV2	TRBJ2-1	CASRRLAGPYNEQFF	TGTGCCAGCCGCCGACTAGCGGGGCCCTACAATGAGCAGTTCTTC
TRBD2	once	TRBV29-1	TRBJ2-2	CSAGGTSVGTGELFF	TGCAGCGCAGGCGGGACTAGCGTCGGGACCGGGGAGCTGTTTTTT